Below are 11 T cell receptor beta chains sequenced from a single sample in a study of T cell repertoires in cytomegalovirus infection. MiXCR was run by TCRdb on the reads, yielding one entry per CDR3 protein. The sample yields a few hundred thousand distinct CDR3 sequences, 9.5% seen once. The sample taken for sequencing was PBMCs. These receptor sequences come from a human donor in good health (CMV status not recorded). Some clones in this sample may be carry-over from other donors' samples.

This clonotype was counted only a few times. The rearrangement joins TRBV25-1 to TRBJ1-5; possibly TRBD1 for D (6 bases). From germline, CDR1 is MGHDK and CDR2 SYGVNS. Trimming cost V 6 bases and J 3 bases, with 12 bases left between them. The CDR3 spans 14 residues. The chain's CDR3 is CASRAGGSNQPQHF. Here the CDR3 DNA reads TGTGCCAGCAGAGCCGGGGGCTCCAATCAGCCCCAGCATTTT.

This clonotype was counted between two and nine times. V usage is TRBV6-2 or TRBV6-3 and J usage is TRBJ2-1; 8 nucleotides align to TRBD2. The CDR3 contains 17 residues. The germline V gene has CDR1 MNHEY and CDR2 SVGEGT. J lost 8 bases, V lost 0 bases, and 12 bases had no gene match. CDR3: CASSYSPPGGGGDEQFF. CDR3 coding DNA: TGTGCCAGCAGTTACTCCCCTCCCGGGGGGGGCGGAGATGAGCAGTTCTTC.

In its sample, this clonotype was seen a few times. The chain employs TRBV5-4 and TRBJ2-1; D may be TRBD2 (6 bases). The CDR3 has 15 residues. Trimming left V 4 bases short and J 6 bases short, with 17 bases between. The germline CDR1 and CDR2 sequences are SGHNT and YYREEE (reference sequence). The CDR3 sequence: CASSHSRTNLNEQFF. The CDR3 DNA follows: TGTGCCAGCAGCCATTCTAGGACTAACCTCAATGAGCAGTTCTTC.

This clonotype has only a few counts. The rearrangement joins TRBV28 to TRBJ2-7; D uncertain. Germline CDR1 and CDR2: MDHEN and SYDVKM. Trimming left V 7 bases short and J 2 bases short, with 12 bases between. The CDR3 is made up of 13 amino acids. The DNA for the CDR3 is TGTGCCAGCACCACGACCGACACCTACGAGCAGTACTTC. Its translation: CASTTTDTYEQYF.

This clonotype was counted a few times. This rearrangement joins TRBV29-1 to TRBJ1-2; the D is unclear. V gave up 8 bases and J gave up 4 bases, with 11 bases separating them. Germline values: CDR1 SQVTM, CDR2 ANQGSEA. There are 11 residues in the CDR3. The CDR3 sequence: CSIEESYGYTF. In nucleotides, the CDR3 is TGCAGCATAGAAGAGAGCTATGGCTACACCTTC.

The chain couples TRBV13 to TRBJ1-2; D is unresolved. The germline gives CDR1 PRHDT, CDR2 FYEKMQ (reference sequence). V lost 3 bases and J lost 2, with 13 bases in between. The CDR3 consists of 15 residues. The CDR3 DNA sequence: TGTGCCAGCAGCTTTTTCGGAAGCCTAAACTATGGCTACACCTTC. It specifies CASSFFGSLNYGYTF.

This clonotype was found many times. This chain joins TRBV30 and TRBJ2-1; D may be TRBD2 (5 bases). CDR3 length: 15 residues. Germline assignment: CDR1 GTSNPN and CDR2 SVGIG (reference sequence). Trimming stripped 5 bases from V and 0 bases from J, with 14 bases between. The CDR3 here is CAWEGGYPSYNEQFF. CDR3 coding DNA: TGTGCCTGGGAGGGCGGCTACCCCTCCTACAATGAGCAGTTCTTC.

This clonotype showed up many times. V gene TRBV6-1 combines with J gene TRBJ2-7; the D is unclear. V shed 6 bases and J shed 3 bases, with 15 bases lying between them. Germline assignment: CDR1 MNHNS and CDR2 SASEGT. The CDR3 has 14 amino acids. The CDR3 region has the DNA TGTGCCAGCAGAGCAACCACCATAGGCTACGAGCAGTACTTC. Amino acids: CASRATTIGYEQYF.

The chain combines TRBV7-3 with TRBJ2-2, with 11 bases fitting TRBD2. The CDR3 consists of 17 residues. Trimming took 5 bases from V and 4 from J; bases not matched to a gene: 9. CDR1 is SGHTA and CDR2 is FQGTGA in the germline V gene. This CDR3 reads CASSRVTSGRGTGELFF. The CDR3 coding sequence is TGTGCCAGCAGCCGAGTTACTAGCGGGAGAGGCACCGGGGAGCTGTTTTTT.

This clonotype was seen more than once but under ten times. The CDR3 loop reads CASSIGGGTYEQYF. The CDR3 nucleotides read TGTGCCAGTAGTATAGGTGGTGGGACCTACGAGCAGTACTTC. This chain uses TRBV19 with TRBJ2-7; D gene ambiguous. The V gene's germline CDR1 is LNHDA and CDR2 SQIVND (reference sequence). The CDR3 length is 14 residues. Trimming shortened V by 1 base and J by 2 bases, and 9 bases separated the two germline ends.

The V gene is TRBV7-6, the J gene TRBJ2-3; no clear D gene. Trimming shortened V by 5 bases and J by 3 bases, and 15 bases separated the two germline ends. The germline V gene encodes CDR1 SGHVS and CDR2 FNYEAQ. CDR3 length: 15 amino acids. CDR3 in DNA: TGTGCCAGCAGCCTCAACTTTGGCCCAACAGATACGCAGTATTTT. Its protein is CASSLNFGPTDTQYF. Filled out from reference TRBV7-6 and TRBJ2-3, the complete variable domain reads GAGVSQSPRYKVTKRGQDVALRCDPISGHVSLYWYRQALGQGPEFLTYFNYEAQQDKSGLPNDRFSAERPEGSISTLTIQRTEQRDSAMYRCASSLNFGPTDTQYFGPGTRLTVL.